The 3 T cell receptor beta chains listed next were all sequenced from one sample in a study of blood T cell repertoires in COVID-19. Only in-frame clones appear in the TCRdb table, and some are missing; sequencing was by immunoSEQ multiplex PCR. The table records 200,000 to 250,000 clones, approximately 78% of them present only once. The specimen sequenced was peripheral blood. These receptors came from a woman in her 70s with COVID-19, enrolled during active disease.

CDR3 in DNA: TGTGCCAGCAGCCAGTACAGTCGGGGAGGCACAGATACGCAGTATTTT. Protein: CASSQYSRGGTDTQYF. The J gene is TRBJ2-3, the V gene TRBV7-2; possible D gene TRBD2, 5 bases. Germline CDR1 SGHTA, CDR2 FQGNSA. V was trimmed by 5 bases and J by 1 base, leaving 16 bases between them. The CDR3 runs to 16 residues.

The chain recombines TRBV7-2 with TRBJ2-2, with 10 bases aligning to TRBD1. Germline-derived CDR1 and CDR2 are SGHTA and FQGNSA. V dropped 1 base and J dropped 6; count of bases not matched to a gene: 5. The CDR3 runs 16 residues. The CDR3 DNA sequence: TGTGCCAGCAGCTTAGGGCGACAGGGGGCTTCCGGGGAGCTGTTTTTT. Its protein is CASSLGRQGASGELFF.

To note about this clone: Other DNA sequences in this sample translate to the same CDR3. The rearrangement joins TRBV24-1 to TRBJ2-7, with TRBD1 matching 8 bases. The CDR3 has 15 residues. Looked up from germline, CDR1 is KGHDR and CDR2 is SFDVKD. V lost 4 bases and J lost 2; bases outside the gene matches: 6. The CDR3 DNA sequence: TGTGCCACCAGTGACCCTGGACAGGGCGCCTACGAGCAGTACTTC. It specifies CATSDPGQGAYEQYF.